This T cell receptor (beta chain) emerged from a study of CD8 T cells in ankylosing spondylitis. Study-wide points: Researchers reportedly found disease-linked clones significantly enriched in matched ankylosing spondylitis synovial fluid. Characteristic, it appeared, of ankylosing spondylitis blood was a TCR beta motif of 7 or 8 highly homologous variants.

For TCR beta, libraries came from quantitative 5'-RACE with molecular barcodes. In TCRdb, the 5' RACE reads were re-called with MiXCR into one record per CDR3 protein. The table lists almost 400,000 distinct CDR3 sequences, around 24% of them singletons, with about a sixth in the top ten. CDR3 length: 15 amino acids. The V gene end was trimmed by 5 bases and the J gene end by 3 bases; junction bases not matched to a gene: 7. Germline loops: CDR1 DFQATT, CDR2 SNEGSKA (reference sequence). This clonotype was seen a few times. Its antigen remains unidentified. This TCR was recovered from a male donor with ankylosing spondylitis. The gene calls are TRBV20-1 and TRBJ2-7, with 13 nucleotides matching TRBD2. Sequencing input: blood, either unsorted or a sorted T cell fraction (not recorded which). The CDR3 spells CSASFWTSGSYEQYF. CDR3 nucleotides: TGCAGTGCTTCCTTTTGGACTAGCGGGAGCTACGAGCAGTACTTC.